This entry lists 2 T cell receptor beta chains sequenced from one sample in a study of OX40 agonist ivuxolimab in advanced cancers. Preparation of the library involved the immunoSEQ multiplex PCR assay. The table was pulled from immuneACCESS by TCRdb, which kept in-frame rearrangements only. Such tables lose some clones; where checked, under half of the loss comes from unresolved V genes, and the rest has no known cause. Recorded for this sample are approximately 82,000 clones; 70% to 90% of them occurred a single time. The top ten clones comprise roughly 0.8% of the sample. The sample here was CD4+ or CD8+ T cells sorted from blood, taken in a trial of the OX40 agonist ivuxolimab. The receptors originated from an adult with an advanced solid tumor such as melanoma, head and neck, liver or kidney cancer.

This rearrangement joins TRBV7-9 to TRBJ2-2; D is unclear. V lost 5 bases and J lost 5, with 15 bases in between. This CDR3 region has 15 residues. In germline, CDR1 is SEHNR, CDR2 FQNEAQ (reference sequence). CDR3 DNA sequence: TGTGCCAGCAGCAACCATAACGCGCCAACCGGGGAGCTGTTTTTT. This codes for CASSNHNAPTGELFF.

The V gene is TRBV9, the J gene TRBJ2-3; D assignment may be TRBD1 or TRBD2 (6 bases each). CDR3 length equals 16 residues. V gave up 4 bases and J gave up 1 base, with 16 bases separating them. Germline V CDR1 and CDR2: SGDLS, YYNGEE. The CDR3: CASSQRGAGGTDTQYF. The DNA of the CDR3 is TGTGCCAGCAGCCAGAGGGGGGCCGGAGGCACAGATACGCAGTATTTT.